The 32 T cell receptor beta chains below were found in one sample sequenced in a study of blood T cell repertoires in COVID-19. Only in-frame clones appear in the TCRdb table, and some are missing; sequencing was by immunoSEQ multiplex PCR. The sample holds roughly 53,000 clones, less than 95% seen once. Material for sequencing was peripheral blood. These receptors came from a middle-aged woman with active COVID-19.

The chain couples TRBV5-1 to TRBJ2-1; 10 bases match TRBD2. Germline V CDR1 and CDR2: SGHRS, YFSETQ. The V gene end was trimmed by 6 bases and the J gene end by 5 bases; junction bases not matched to a gene: 11. There are 16 residues in the CDR3. The CDR3: CASTRVAGGPHNEQFF. Here the CDR3 DNA reads TGCGCCAGCACCCGGGTAGCGGGGGGCCCTCACAATGAGCAGTTCTTC.

This chain joins TRBV19 and TRBJ1-2, with TRBD1 matching over 8 bases. The V and J ends lost 4 bases and 1 base, in that order; junction bases with no gene match: 2. The CDR3 runs to 14 residues. CDR1 is LNHDA and CDR2 is SQIVND in the germline V gene (reference sequence). The CDR3 DNA sequence: TGTGCCAGTAGTAGCGGACAGGGTAACTATGGCTACACCTTC. Amino acids: CASSSGQGNYGYTF.

The chain recombines TRBV7-2 with TRBJ1-2; D perhaps matches TRBD1 (6 bases). V dropped 1 base and J dropped 7 bases, with 13 bases sitting between them. CDR1 and CDR2 from the germline V gene are SGHTA and FQGNSA. The CDR3 covers 14 residues. The CDR3 here is CASSLVGGLGGYTF. CDR3 coding DNA: TGTGCCAGCAGCTTAGTGGGGGGGCTAGGTGGCTACACCTTC.

V gene TRBV2 combines with J gene TRBJ1-4; D gene unclear. V was shortened by 7 bases and J by 2 bases, with 11 bases between the two germline ends. The CDR3 contains 14 residues. Per the germline V gene, CDR1 is SNHLY and CDR2 is FYNNEI. CDR3 sequence (DNA): TGTGCCAGCATTGGGGAGAGCACTAATGAAAAACTGTTTTTT. Protein sequence: CASIGESTNEKLFF.

V and J are TRBV3-1 (or the pseudogene TRBV3-2) and TRBJ1-1; D ambiguous. The CDR3 extends over 12 amino acids. V was shortened by 4 bases and J by 7 bases, with 10 bases between the two germline ends. The V gene's germline CDR1 is LGHDT and CDR2 YNNKEL (reference sequence). The DNA for the CDR3 is TGTGCCAGCAGCCGAGGGTCCAATGAAGCTTTCTTT. As protein: CASSRGSNEAFF.

This chain joins TRBV5-6 and TRBJ1-1; TRBD1 agrees at 7 bases. V shed 0 bases and J 8 bases; nucleotides not matched to a gene: 4. CDR3 length equals 13 residues. Per the germline V gene, CDR1 is SGHDT and CDR2 is YYEEEE. The CDR3 coding sequence is TGTGCCAGCAGCTTGGTGGGACAGCGAGAAGCTTTCTTT. Amino acid sequence: CASSLVGQREAFF.

This chain links TRBV23-1 with TRBJ1-2; tentative D call: TRBD1 (5 bases). TRBV23-1 falls under the ORF class, with uncertain function. V was clipped by 6 bases and J by 4 bases, with 15 bases between them. The CDR3 totals 14 residues. The CDR3 region is CASRGGTCGYGYTF. In nucleotides, the CDR3 is TGCGCCAGCAGGGGGGGGACCTGCGGCTATGGCTACACCTTC.

J is TRBJ2-3 and V is TRBV7-2; no clear D gene. V lost 5 bases and J 0 bases, leaving 12 bases between the germline ends. This CDR3 comprises 15 residues. Germline V CDR1 and CDR2: SGHTA, FQGNSA. The CDR3 protein is CASSPRVYSTDTQYF. CDR3 sequence (DNA): TGTGCCAGCAGCCCACGGGTCTATAGCACAGATACGCAGTATTTT.

The chain uses TRBV7-9 and TRBJ2-1; D perhaps matches TRBD1 (7 bases). The V end lost 4 bases, the J end lost 5 bases, and 24 bases lay between the germline ends. CDR3 length equals 18 residues. CDR1 is SEHNR, CDR2 FQNEAQ, per germline (reference sequence). The chain's CDR3 is CASSSQPAGTAPNNEQFF. The CDR3 DNA reads TGTGCCAGCAGCTCCCAGCCGGCGGGGACAGCACCCAACAATGAGCAGTTCTTC. Together with reference TRBV7-9 and TRBJ2-1, the CDR3 gives the full variable domain: DTGVSQNPRHKITKRGQNVTFRCDPISEHNRLYWYRQTLGQGPEFLTYFQNEAQLEKSRLLSDRFSAERPKGSFSTLEIQRTEQGDSAMYLCASSSQPAGTAPNNEQFFGPGTRLTVL.

This clone occurred once. This chain links TRBV5-6 with TRBJ2-1, with 8 nucleotides matching TRBD2. CDR1 SGHDT and CDR2 YYEEEE come from the germline V gene. The CDR3 has 14 residues. Trimming at V came to 2 bases and at J to 6 bases, leaving 4 bases not matched to a gene. CDR3 nucleotide sequence: TGTGCCAGCAGCTTTTCCGGGACTAGCAATGAGCAGTTCTTC. Its translation: CASSFSGTSNEQFF.

J is TRBJ2-5 and V is TRBV5-1, with D possibly TRBD2 on 5 matching bases. CDR3 length: 14 residues. Per the germline V gene, CDR1 is SGHRS and CDR2 is YFSETQ. V dropped 3 bases and J dropped 5 bases, with 14 bases sitting between them. DNA for the CDR3: TGCGCCAGCAGCTCCCTGACTACTCGGGAGACCCAGTACTTC. Translation: CASSSLTTRETQYF.

The table lists this clone with a few counts. The gene calls are TRBV27 and TRBJ1-2; tentatively, D is TRBD1 (6 bases). The CDR3 loop spans 14 amino acids. Germline lookup yields CDR1 MNHEY and CDR2 SMNVEV (reference sequence). V dropped 5 bases and J dropped 8 bases, with 18 bases sitting between them. CDR3 loop: CASSLYPGHSGYTF. CDR3 bases: TGTGCCAGCAGTCTGTACCCGGGACACAGCGGCTACACCTTC.

The rearrangement links TRBV10-3 to TRBJ2-3; 11 bases line up with TRBD2. This CDR3 contains 15 residues. Per germline, CDR1 ENHRY and CDR2 SYGVKD. Trimming took 2 bases from V and 6 from J; bases not matched to a gene: 4. CDR3 coding DNA: TGTGCCATCAGTGAGACACTAGCGGGGGCCGATACGCAGTATTTT. It encodes CAISETLAGADTQYF.

V usage is TRBV18 and J usage is TRBJ2-1; 8 bases are shared with TRBD1. Germline trimming cut 5 bases from V and 7 bases from J; bases unmatched to any gene: 13. The CDR3 has 16 residues. Germline-derived CDR1 and CDR2 are KGHSH and LQKENI. The CDR3 nucleotides read TGTGCCAGCTCAGCGCGCGGACAGGGTCAAGGTAATGAGCAGTTCTTC. This encodes CASSARGQGQGNEQFF.

The V gene is TRBV5-1, the J gene TRBJ1-2; tentative D call: TRBD1 (5 bases). CDR3 length: 13 amino acids. Germline V gene data show CDR1 as SGHRS and CDR2 as YFSETQ. Trimming took 4 bases from V and 5 from J, leaving 12 bases between them. The CDR3 nucleotides are TGCGCCAGCAGCGAAACAGGTGGTTATGGCTACACCTTC. Encoded protein: CASSETGGYGYTF.

The chain joins TRBV9 to TRBJ1-4, with TRBD1 identical over 7 bases. Germline CDR1 is SGDLS and CDR2 is YYNGEE. V shed 4 bases and J 5 bases; nucleotides not matched to a gene: 11. The CDR3 is made up of 16 amino acids. This CDR3 reads CASSIDHAGGNEKLFF. CDR3 bases: TGTGCCAGCAGCATCGATCATGCAGGGGGGAATGAAAAACTGTTTTTT.

The CDR3 DNA is TGTGCCAGCTCACCCCCAAAAGATACGCAGTATTTT. This gives the protein CASSPPKDTQYF. The chain joins TRBV18 to TRBJ2-3; D not resolved. The CDR3 is 12 amino acids. Between the trimmed V and J ends, which lost 3 bases and 5 bases, there was a span of 6 bases. Germline loops: CDR1 KGHSH, CDR2 LQKENI.

This clone has only one observation. This chain uses TRBV11-1 with TRBJ1-1, with 8 positions matching TRBD1. With 5 bases clipped from V and 5 bases from J, the junction kept 7 bases outside the gene matches. The CDR3 runs to 14 residues. From germline, CDR1 is SGHAT and CDR2 FQDESV (reference sequence). The CDR3 loop is CASSPGGGRTEAFF. The CDR3 nucleotides read TGTGCCAGCAGCCCAGGGGGCGGAAGAACTGAAGCTTTCTTT. Filled out from reference TRBV11-1 and TRBJ1-1, the complete variable domain reads EAEVAQSPRYKITEKSQAVAFWCDPISGHATLYWYRQILGQGPELLVQFQDESVVDDSQLPKDRFSAERLKGVDSTLKIQPAELGDSAMYLCASSPGGGRTEAFFGQGTRLTVV.

The chain recombines TRBV19 with TRBJ1-6, with D perhaps matching TRBD1 (6 bases). This CDR3 region has 17 residues. V was cut by 4 bases and J by 7 bases, with 20 bases left in between. Per germline, CDR1 LNHDA and CDR2 SQIVND (reference sequence). CDR3 sequence (DNA): TGTGCCAGTAGTAAGGTTGGGACACGCCGTCGGAATTCACCCCTCCACTTT. It specifies CASSKVGTRRRNSPLHF.

The chain joins TRBV19 to TRBJ1-6; 7 bases line up with TRBD1. The V gene's germline CDR1 is LNHDA and CDR2 SQIVND (reference sequence). The CDR3 contains 15 residues. The V and J ends lost 5 bases and 6 bases, in that order; junction bases with no gene match: 7. Written as DNA, the CDR3 is TGTGCCAGTAGTGCCGGGACAGCCATTAATTCACCCCTCCACTTT. It translates to CASSAGTAINSPLHF.

This clone was recorded once. This sequence joins TRBV7-2 and TRBJ1-1; D possibly corresponds to TRBD1 (6 bases). The ends were cut back, 4 bases at V and 1 base at J, with 7 bases in the middle. This CDR3 is 13 amino acids long. The V gene's germline CDR1 is SGHTA and CDR2 FQGNSA. The CDR3 here is CASSSDRNTEAFF. Written as DNA, the CDR3 is TGTGCCAGCAGCTCGGACAGGAACACTGAAGCTTTCTTT.

The J gene is TRBJ2-1, the V gene TRBV2; tentatively, D is TRBD2 (5 bases). This CDR3 spans 15 amino acids. V was cut by 7 bases and J by 10 bases, with 23 bases left in between. In germline, CDR1 is SNHLY, CDR2 FYNNEI. The CDR3, as DNA: TGTGCCAGCACCGAGGACTCAAATCCCCTAGGGGAGCAGTTCTTC. Translation: CASTEDSNPLGEQFF. The variable domain in full, completed from reference TRBV2 and TRBJ2-1, reads EPEVTQTPSHQVTQMGQEVILRCVPISNHLYFYWYRQILGQKVEFLVSFYNNEISEKSEIFDDQFSVERPDGSNFTLKIRSTKLEDSAMYFCASTEDSNPLGEQFFGPGTRLTVL.

This clone appeared a few times. The chain recombines TRBV19 with TRBJ1-5, with D maybe TRBD1 (6 bases). V was cut by 9 bases and J by 2 bases, with 14 bases left in between. Germline V gene lookup returns CDR1 LNHDA and CDR2 SQIVND (reference sequence). The length of the CDR3 is 14 residues. For the CDR3, the DNA is TGTGCCAGCCGGGACACCGGGGGCAATCAGCCCCAGCATTTT. Translation gives CASRDTGGNQPQHF.

The CDR3 coding sequence is TGTGCCAGCAGTGCAGGGGGCGGAAAGCCCCAGCATTTT. Protein: CASSAGGGKPQHF. The rearrangement uses TRBV2 and TRBJ1-5; 8 bases fit TRBD1. Trimming removed 4 bases from V and 8 bases from J; junction bases left unmatched: 4. The CDR3 is 13 residues long. Germline CDR1 reads SNHLY; CDR2 reads FYNNEI.

The chain recombines TRBV6-6 with TRBJ1-5; D is perhaps TRBD1 (6 bases). Trimming pared 5 bases from V and 2 bases from J, leaving 13 bases between. Germline V CDR1 and CDR2: MNHNY, SVGAGI (reference sequence). The CDR3 has 15 amino acids. DNA of the CDR3: TGTGCCAGCAGTACGGGGGAGGGGGGCAATCAGCCCCAGCATTTT. Protein: CASSTGEGGNQPQHF.

The chain combines TRBV9 with TRBJ2-3; TRBD2 might be the D (5 bases). CDR3 length: 16 amino acids. V gave up 0 bases and J gave up 2 bases, with 13 bases separating them. The germline V gene encodes CDR1 SGDLS and CDR2 YYNGEE. This chain's CDR3 is CASSVADSAATDTQYF. In DNA form, the CDR3 reads TGTGCCAGCAGCGTAGCCGATAGCGCTGCCACAGATACGCAGTATTTT.

This chain uses TRBV2 with TRBJ2-1, with TRBD2 as a possible D gene (5 bases). Germline V gene data show CDR1 as SNHLY and CDR2 as FYNNEI. The V end lost 7 bases, the J end lost 10 bases, and 11 bases lay between the germline ends. The CDR3 covers 11 residues. The CDR3 DNA sequence: TGTGCCAGCACTACGGGAAACGAGCAGTTCTTC. Protein sequence: CASTTGNEQFF. The entire variable domain, with the rest obtained from reference TRBV2 and TRBJ2-1, is as follows: EPEVTQTPSHQVTQMGQEVILRCVPISNHLYFYWYRQILGQKVEFLVSFYNNEISEKSEIFDDQFSVERPDGSNFTLKIRSTKLEDSAMYFCASTTGNEQFFGPGTRLTVL.

The genes are TRBV4-1 and TRBJ1-4; no firm D call. Germline V gives CDR1 MGHRA, CDR2 YSYEKL. The CDR3 is 17 residues long. The V and J ends lost 1 base and 0 bases respectively, with 12 bases between them. Written as DNA, the CDR3 is TGCGCCAGCAGCCAAGCCAGCGGATCCGCAACTAATGAAAAACTGTTTTTT. Translation: CASSQASGSATNEKLFF.

The chain has TRBV18 and TRBJ2-2; no definite D call. CDR1 and CDR2 (germline): KGHSH, LQKENI. Trimming removed 0 bases at V and 6 bases at J, with 8 bases between. The CDR3 length is 14 residues. The CDR3 protein is CASSPPGRAGELFF. The CDR3 coding sequence is TGTGCCAGCTCACCACCTGGGCGCGCCGGGGAGCTGTTTTTT.

The V gene is TRBV2, the J gene TRBJ2-5; 8 bases are shared with TRBD2. J was trimmed by 4 bases and V by 5 bases; bases with no gene match: 9. This CDR3 has 15 residues. The germline V gene has CDR1 SNHLY and CDR2 FYNNEI. CDR3 nucleotide sequence: TGTGCCAGCAGTTCCAAGGGCCGGGGGGGAGAGACCCAGTACTTC. Translation gives CASSSKGRGGETQYF.

The genes are TRBV19 and TRBJ2-5; D ambiguous. CDR1 is LNHDA, CDR2 SQIVND, per germline (reference sequence). The V end lost 4 bases, the J end lost 1 base, and 7 bases lay between the germline ends. The CDR3 consists of 13 residues. The CDR3: CASSTRGQETQYF. Written as DNA, the CDR3 is TGTGCCAGTAGTACTAGAGGCCAAGAGACCCAGTACTTC.

V and J are TRBV5-1 and TRBJ2-7; 13 nucleotides line up with TRBD2. V lost 3 bases, J lost 1 base, and 4 bases stayed unmatched. Germline-derived CDR1 and CDR2 are SGHRS and YFSETQ. CDR3 length: 16 residues. CDR3 in DNA: TGCGCCAGCAGCTCGAGGACTAGCGGGGGTTCCTACGAGCAGTACTTC. Translating it yields CASSSRTSGGSYEQYF.